These 15 T cell receptor beta chains share one sample of origin, sequenced in a study of blood T cell repertoires in COVID-19. TCRdb keeps only in-frame clones here, not all; method: immunoSEQ multiplex PCR. The table shows about 180,000 clones, with over 75% occurring only once. Sequencing was carried out using PBMCs or T cells enriched from blood (not recorded which). These receptors were obtained from a woman between 18 and 29 years old who had recovered from COVID-19.

This clone was seen just once. The V call is TRBV2, the J call TRBJ1-4; TRBD1 aligns across 8 bases. CDR3 length: 14 residues. The V gene end was trimmed by 6 bases and the J gene end by 5 bases; junction bases not matched to a gene: 5. From germline, CDR1 is SNHLY and CDR2 FYNNEI. The CDR3 DNA is TGTGCCAGCAGCGGACAGGGCCCCAATGAAAAACTGTTTTTT. Translated, it gives CASSGQGPNEKLFF.

V gene TRBV28 combines with J gene TRBJ1-2; no firm D call. Trimming stripped 6 bases from V and 4 bases from J, with 12 bases between. Germline V CDR1 and CDR2: MDHEN, SYDVKM. The CDR3 spans 13 residues. The CDR3 protein is CASRQGGVYGYTF. CDR3 coding DNA: TGTGCCAGCAGGCAAGGCGGAGTCTATGGCTACACCTTC.

This chain uses TRBV19 with TRBJ1-5; TRBD1 matches 10 bases. CDR1 LNHDA and CDR2 SQIVND come from the germline V gene (reference sequence). The CDR3 has 19 amino acids. Trimming at V came to 2 bases and at J to 0 bases, leaving 10 bases not matched to a gene. As DNA, the CDR3 is TGTGCCAGTAGTATAACCGGGACAGGGGATATGTCTAGCAATCAGCCCCAGCATTTT. Protein sequence: CASSITGTGDMSSNQPQHF.

This chain connects TRBV18 to TRBJ1-2; TRBD1 aligns across 11 bases. Trimming removed 3 bases from V and 7 bases from J; junction bases left unmatched: 4. CDR1 is KGHSH, CDR2 LQKENI, per germline. CDR3 size: 14 residues. The CDR3 DNA reads TGTGCCAGCTCACCGGGACAGGGGGACGGTGGCTACACCTTC. It is translated as CASSPGQGDGGYTF.

The genes are TRBV28 and TRBJ2-7; the D is unclear. V was shortened by 6 bases and J by 5 bases, with 11 bases between the two germline ends. CDR3 length equals 12 residues. Germline values: CDR1 MDHEN, CDR2 SYDVKM. In DNA, the CDR3 is TGTGCCAGCAGAGACCCAGGTGACGAGCAGTACTTC. Its protein is CASRDPGDEQYF.

This rearrangement joins TRBV2 to TRBJ2-5; TRBD2 might be the D (5 bases). Germline CDR1 is SNHLY and CDR2 is FYNNEI. V lost 6 bases and J 7 bases, leaving 12 bases between the germline ends. The CDR3 spans 12 residues. This CDR3 reads CASRRTGTTQYF. The CDR3 DNA sequence: TGTGCCAGCAGACGGACTGGAACGACCCAGTACTTC.

V is TRBV7-9 and J is TRBJ2-3, with D unresolved. Germline CDR1 SEHNR, CDR2 FQNEAQ (reference sequence). CDR3 length: 13 residues. V lost 1 base and J lost 7, with 9 bases in between. The DNA of the CDR3 is TGTGCCAGCAGCTTAGGAGTAATACATACGCAGTATTTT. This codes for CASSLGVIHTQYF.

The chain has TRBV7-8 and TRBJ1-2, with 9 bases identical to TRBD1. Germline lookup yields CDR1 SGHVS and CDR2 FQNEAQ. Trimming removed 0 bases from V and 8 bases from J; junction bases left unmatched: 4. The length of the CDR3 is 14 residues. CDR3 sequence (DNA): TGTGCCAGCAGCTTAGCGGGGACAGGGAACGGCTACACCTTC. This codes for CASSLAGTGNGYTF.

This sequence joins TRBV3-1 (or the pseudogene TRBV3-2) and TRBJ1-6; 9 bases align to TRBD1. V gave up 5 bases and J gave up 6 bases; unmatched junction bases: 5. CDR3 size: 15 residues. CDR1 is LGHDT, CDR2 YNNKEL, per germline (reference sequence). CDR3 DNA sequence: TGTGCCAGCAGCGGGGGACAGGGCAGTAATTCACCCCTCCACTTT. Translation: CASSGGQGSNSPLHF.

The J gene is TRBJ2-1, the V gene TRBV5-1; D gene uncertain. The CDR3 length is 17 residues. V lost 0 bases and J lost 0, with 13 bases in between. Looked up from germline, CDR1 is SGHRS and CDR2 is YFSETQ. Here the CDR3 reads CASSLAESYHSYNEQFF. CDR3 coding DNA: TGCGCCAGCAGCTTGGCCGAGTCTTACCACTCCTACAATGAGCAGTTCTTC.

The chain links TRBV6-5 to TRBJ1-6; D is unclear. The CDR3 contains 15 residues. Germline V gives CDR1 MNHEY, CDR2 SVGAGI. Deletions cut 6 bases from V and 10 bases from J, with 19 bases between. The CDR3: CASSKTTTLGSPLHF. The CDR3 DNA reads as TGTGCCAGCAGCAAGACGACGACCTTGGGCTCACCCCTCCACTTT.

The CDR3 DNA reads as TGTGCCAGCAGCCAGGGACAGGGGTCCACTGAAGCTTTCTTT. Translation: CASSQGQGSTEAFF. The gene calls are TRBV7-8 and TRBJ1-1; 10 bases agree with TRBD1. The CDR3 has 14 amino acids. With V trimmed by 5 bases and J by 4 bases, 4 bases remained unmatched. Germline CDR1 SGHVS, CDR2 FQNEAQ.

The chain combines TRBV11-2 with TRBJ1-5; 9 bases agree with TRBD1. The germline CDR1 and CDR2 sequences are SGHAT and FQNNGV. The CDR3 extends over 15 amino acids. V trimming: 3 bases; J trimming: 4 bases; junction bases outside the gene matches: 4. The CDR3 is CASSFGGTGNQPQHF. The CDR3 DNA follows: TGTGCCAGCAGCTTTGGCGGGACAGGGAATCAGCCCCAGCATTTT.

Only one count was recorded for this clone. This CDR3 is CASSFSTDTSNSPLHF. Written as DNA, the CDR3 is TGTGCCAGCAGTTTCTCGACAGATACTTCTAATTCACCCCTCCACTTT. This chain links TRBV27 with TRBJ1-6, with a possible D match to TRBD1 (5 bases). CDR1 and CDR2 from the germline V gene are MNHEY and SMNVEV (reference sequence). V was clipped by 3 bases and J by 6 bases, with 15 bases between them. This CDR3 is built from 16 residues.

The chain employs TRBV7-9 and TRBJ1-2; D remains unclear. The CDR3 totals 13 residues. Trimming left V 1 base short and J 4 bases short, with 7 bases between. Germline CDR1 SEHNR, CDR2 FQNEAQ (reference sequence). The CDR3 bases are TGTGCCAGCAGCTTAGACTCGTCCTATGGCTACACCTTC. It encodes CASSLDSSYGYTF.